Listed here are 26 T cell receptor beta chains from one sample, sequenced in a study of OX40 agonist ivuxolimab in advanced cancers. Generated by immunoSEQ multiplex PCR, the TCRdb table keeps only in-frame clones and is missing some. The sample lists 46,000 or so clones, 60% to 80% occurring once. Sequencing used CD4+ or CD8+ T cells sorted from blood, obtained in a trial of the OX40 agonist ivuxolimab. Every receptor here comes from an adult with an advanced solid tumor such as melanoma, head and neck, liver or kidney cancer.

The chain has TRBV10-3 and TRBJ2-7, with D unclear. The CDR3 sequence is 15 residues long. With 5 bases removed from V and 0 bases from J, the gap between germline ends came to 14 bases. Germline lookup yields CDR1 ENHRY and CDR2 SYGVKD. As DNA, the CDR3 is TGTGCCATCAGTCAACTTGACACTAACTCCTACGAGCAGTACTTC. Its protein product is CAISQLDTNSYEQYF.

There are a few counts of this clone. The V call is TRBV18, the J call TRBJ2-3; D ambiguous. The germline V and J ends were trimmed by 2 bases and 2 bases, with 8 bases remaining between them. The V gene's germline CDR1 is KGHSH and CDR2 LQKENI. This CDR3 has 14 amino acids. CDR3 nucleotide sequence: TGTGCCAGCTCACCAGGGCGTTACACAGATACGCAGTATTTT. Translated: CASSPGRYTDTQYF.

This clone has only a few counts. J is TRBJ2-3 and V is TRBV15; possibly TRBD2 for D (6 bases). This CDR3 is built from 15 residues. V lost 5 bases to trimming and J lost 0 bases, with 12 bases between them. Looked up from germline, CDR1 is LNHNV and CDR2 is YYDKDF (reference sequence). The CDR3 spells CATSAGAGSTDTQYF. The CDR3 DNA reads as TGTGCCACCAGCGCCGGGGCGGGGAGCACAGATACGCAGTATTTT.

J is TRBJ1-5 and V is TRBV6-1; unclear D gene. The germline V gene encodes CDR1 MNHNS and CDR2 SASEGT. V was pared by 8 bases and J by 5 bases, with 13 bases between. CDR3 length: 13 residues. CDR3 protein: CASSLDGHQPQHF. The CDR3 nucleotides are TGTGCCAGCTCCTTGGACGGTCATCAGCCCCAGCATTTT.

The CDR3: CASRSGQGRRNGYTF. The CDR3 region has the DNA TGTGCCAGCAGATCGGGACAGGGTAGAAGAAATGGCTACACCTTC. This chain connects TRBV28 to TRBJ1-2; 9 nucleotides agree with TRBD1. J gave up 6 bases and V 6 bases, and 11 bases lay outside the gene matches. Germline CDR1 MDHEN, CDR2 SYDVKM. The CDR3 is 15 residues long.

This clone has just one count. The J gene is TRBJ2-6, the V gene TRBV12-5; D possibly corresponds to TRBD1 (5 bases). The CDR3 contains 18 residues. Trimming pared 5 bases from V and 5 bases from J, leaving 22 bases between. Germline lookup yields CDR1 LGHNT and CDR2 FRNRAP. CDR3: CASGVISAGQSRANVLTF. Here the CDR3 DNA reads TGTGCTAGTGGTGTAATTAGTGCAGGACAAAGTCGGGCCAACGTCCTGACTTTC.

The V call is TRBV19, the J call TRBJ2-7, with a tentative D call TRBD2 (6 bases). The length of the CDR3 is 14 residues. Germline CDR1 and CDR2: LNHDA and SQIVND (reference sequence). Trimming stripped 3 bases from V and 7 bases from J, with 16 bases between. In DNA, the CDR3 is TGTGCCAGTAGTATTGGTCTAGCGCAAACGGAGCAGTACTTC. Its protein product is CASSIGLAQTEQYF.

This rearrangement joins TRBV6-5 to TRBJ1-1; 9 nucleotides match TRBD1. Germline CDR1 is MNHEY and CDR2 is SVGAGI. CDR3 length: 15 amino acids. The J segment lost 1 base and the V segment lost 5 bases, leaving 5 bases of the junction unmatched. CDR3 coding DNA: TGTGCCAGCAGTAGAGGGGACAGGGAGAACACTGAAGCTTTCTTT. Protein sequence: CASSRGDRENTEAFF.

This sequence joins TRBV6-6 and TRBJ1-6, with D unclear. The V end was cut by 2 bases, the J end by 7 bases, with 6 bases between. The length of the CDR3 is 13 residues. From germline, CDR1 is MNHNY and CDR2 SVGAGI (reference sequence). CDR3 bases: TGTGCCAGCAGTTACGAGCCGAATTCACCCCTCCACTTT. It yields the protein CASSYEPNSPLHF.

This sequence joins TRBV5-5 and TRBJ2-5; D is undetermined. The germline V and J ends were trimmed by 0 bases and 2 bases, with 5 bases remaining between them. The germline V gene has CDR1 SGHKS and CDR2 YYEKEE (reference sequence). This CDR3 has 13 residues. The CDR3 nucleotides read TGTGCCAGCAGCTTGGGGGTACAAGAGACCCAGTACTTC. This codes for CASSLGVQETQYF.

The V call is TRBV19, the J call TRBJ2-3, with D perhaps given as TRBD1 or TRBD2 (6 bases each). The CDR3 is 15 amino acids. Looked up from germline, CDR1 is LNHDA and CDR2 is SQIVND (reference sequence). V shed 1 base and J shed 4 bases, with 12 bases lying between them. In DNA form, the CDR3 reads TGTGCCAGTAGTATAGCGGTAAGGGGGGCAGATACGCAGTATTTT. Amino acids: CASSIAVRGADTQYF.

The chain joins TRBV21-1 to TRBJ2-1; no check of the table's D call, TRBD2, against the DNA was made. TRBV21-1 constitutes a pseudogene. The CDR3 runs to 14 residues. As DNA, the CDR3 is TGTGCCAGCAAAAGTCAGCGGGCCTACAATGAGCAGTTCTTC. Translated, it gives CASKSQRAYNEQFF.

The chain uses TRBV2 and TRBJ1-2; TRBD1 might be the D (5 bases). The germline V gene has CDR1 SNHLY and CDR2 FYNNEI. The CDR3 is made up of 13 amino acids. Trimming shortened V by 3 bases and J by 4 bases, and 9 bases separated the two germline ends. CDR3 residues: CASSEYRTYGYTF. As DNA, the CDR3 is TGTGCCAGCAGTGAGTACAGGACCTATGGCTACACCTTC.

This CDR3 is CASSQDREVEYEQYF. CDR3 nucleotide sequence: TGCGCCAGCAGTCAAGACAGGGAAGTAGAATACGAGCAGTACTTC. V usage is TRBV23-1 and J usage is TRBJ2-7; 7 positions match TRBD1. TRBV23-1 is marked as an open reading frame, function uncertain. Trimming removed 2 bases from V and 4 bases from J; junction bases left unmatched: 8. The CDR3 contains 15 residues.

The rearrangement links TRBV27 to TRBJ2-5, with TRBD2 as a possible D gene (6 bases). The V end lost 3 bases, the J end lost 4 bases, and 9 bases lay between the germline ends. The CDR3 totals 13 residues. Looked up from germline, CDR1 is MNHEY and CDR2 is SMNVEV (reference sequence). CDR3 coding DNA: TGTGCCAGCAGTTTCGTGGGGGGAGAGACCCAGTACTTC. Protein product: CASSFVGGETQYF.

This chain links TRBV7-2 with TRBJ2-1, with 7 positions matching TRBD1. Germline V gene sequence: CDR1 SGHTA, CDR2 FQGNSA. This CDR3 spans 14 amino acids. V shed 5 bases and J 5 bases; nucleotides not matched to a gene: 6. Here the CDR3 reads CASSRWTGDNEQFF. The CDR3 DNA is TGTGCCAGCAGCCGATGGACAGGAGACAATGAGCAGTTCTTC.

The gene calls are TRBV7-3 and TRBJ1-1; D is unresolved. Trimming removed 0 bases at V and 3 bases at J, with 5 bases between. CDR3 size: 13 residues. Germline values: CDR1 SGHTA, CDR2 FQGTGA. The CDR3 sequence: CASSLTDYTEAFF. The CDR3 coding sequence is TGTGCCAGCAGCTTAACCGACTACACTGAAGCTTTCTTT. The entire variable domain, with the rest obtained from reference TRBV7-3 and TRBJ1-1, is as follows: GAGVSQTPSNKVTEKGKYVELRCDPISGHTALYWYRQSLGQGPEFLIYFQGTGAADDSGLPNDRFFAVRPEGSVSTLKIQRTERGDSAVYLCASSLTDYTEAFFGQGTRLTVV.

The CDR3 here is CASSIERGSNTGELFF. The CDR3, as DNA: TGTGCCAGTAGTATAGAAAGAGGATCGAACACCGGGGAGCTGTTTTTT. The genes are TRBV19 and TRBJ2-2; no firm D call. The ends were cut back, 0 bases at V and 0 bases at J, with 8 bases in the middle. CDR1 and CDR2 (germline): LNHDA, SQIVND (reference sequence). CDR3 size: 16 residues. The variable domain in full, with the rest retrieved from reference TRBV19 and TRBJ2-2, is DGGITQSPKYLFRKEGQNVTLSCEQNLNHDAMYWYRQDPGQGLRLIYYSQIVNDFQKGDIAEGYSVSREKKESFPLTVTSAQKNPTAFYLCASSIERGSNTGELFFGEGSRLTVL.

This clone was observed a handful of times. The chain joins TRBV5-6 to TRBJ1-2; 10 bases are shared with TRBD1. This CDR3 spans 15 amino acids. V shed 4 bases, J shed 0 bases, and the junction held 3 bases outside the gene matches. Germline CDR1 is SGHDT and CDR2 is YYEEEE. The CDR3, as DNA: TGTGCCAGCAGCACGACAGGGGGCGCTAACTATGGCTACACCTTC. As protein: CASSTTGGANYGYTF.

V is TRBV11-2 and J is TRBJ2-1; a possible D gene is TRBD2 (5 bases). Trimming took 1 base from V and 0 from J, leaving 10 bases between them. This CDR3 spans 16 amino acids. Germline V CDR1 and CDR2: SGHAT, FQNNGV. CDR3 sequence (DNA): TGTGCCAGCAGCTTAGCAGGACTCGGCTCCTACAATGAGCAGTTCTTC. Its protein is CASSLAGLGSYNEQFF. The variable domain in full, with the rest retrieved from reference TRBV11-2 and TRBJ2-1, is EAGVAQSPRYKIIEKRQSVAFWCNPISGHATLYWYQQILGQGPKLLIQFQNNGVVDDSQLPKDRFSAERLKGVDSTLKIQPAKLEDSAVYLCASSLAGLGSYNEQFFGPGTRLTVL.

The V gene is TRBV30, the J gene TRBJ1-6; D call uncertain. The germline CDR1 and CDR2 sequences are GTSNPN and SVGIG (reference sequence). V was clipped by 6 bases and J by 8 bases, with 14 bases between them. The CDR3 has 13 amino acids. Written as DNA, the CDR3 is TGTGCCTGCGGTGTGCGGGGATATTCACCCCTCCACTTT. Translation gives CACGVRGYSPLHF.

In DNA, the CDR3 is TGTGCCAGCAGCTTAACGGCTAGCGGGAGTGGCACAGATACGCAGTATTTT. Its translation: CASSLTASGSGTDTQYF. The J gene is TRBJ2-3, the V gene TRBV7-3; TRBD2 matches 10 bases. J lost 1 base, V lost 0 bases, and 4 bases had no gene match. CDR1 SGHTA and CDR2 FQGTGA come from the germline V gene. This CDR3 contains 17 residues.

This chain connects TRBV5-1 to TRBJ2-7; 9 positions agree with TRBD2. Trimming took 4 bases from V and 3 from J; bases not matched to a gene: 11. The V gene's germline CDR1 is SGHRS and CDR2 YFSETQ. The CDR3 extends over 16 amino acids. CDR3 coding DNA: TGCGCCAGCAGCCGTGGATCTAGCGGGATGTACTACGAGCAGTACTTC. Residues: CASSRGSSGMYYEQYF.

The rearrangement links TRBV29-1 to TRBJ2-1; 9 bases map to TRBD1. Looked up from germline, CDR1 is SQVTM and CDR2 is ANQGSEA. Germline trimming cut 5 bases from V and 6 bases from J; bases unmatched to any gene: 8. This CDR3 is 14 amino acids long. Here the CDR3 reads CSVHTGGASNEQFF. CDR3 in DNA: TGCAGCGTTCACACAGGGGGCGCTTCCAATGAGCAGTTCTTC.

The gene calls are TRBV5-1 and TRBJ2-3; 10 nucleotides match TRBD2. Germline CDR1 reads SGHRS; CDR2 reads YFSETQ. V dropped 5 bases and J dropped 3; count of bases not matched to a gene: 6. The CDR3 totals 15 residues. The CDR3 coding sequence is TGCGCCAGCAGATCGGGACTAGCGATGACAGATACGCAGTATTTT. Protein product: CASRSGLAMTDTQYF.

The rearrangement links TRBV4-1 to TRBJ2-5, with D possibly matching TRBD2 (5 bases). V dropped 1 base and J dropped 5 bases, with 11 bases sitting between them. CDR1 and CDR2 (germline): MGHRA, YSYEKL. CDR3 length equals 14 residues. CDR3 sequence (DNA): TGCGCCAGCAGCCAAGTTGCGGGTTGGGAGACCCAGTACTTC. It specifies CASSQVAGWETQYF.